This T cell receptor beta chain was identified in a study of blood T cell repertoires in COVID-19. At the level of the study: Material from acute and convalescent COVID-19 was sourced from the United States, Italy and Spain.

For recovered donors of Cohort 3, there were two negative PCRs, clearance, or symptom resolution. Germline lookup yields CDR1 MGHDK and CDR2 SYGVNS. CDR3 length: 12 residues. Trimming left V 1 base short and J 14 bases short, with 14 bases between. Under the authors' procedure: Reference gene primer amplification yielded estimated nucleated cell counts. This table comes from immunoSEQ multiplex PCR, and its TCRdb copy is limited to in-frame clones, with some not included. Clonal size and the V and J genes are those of that table, whereas D and trimming came from the DNA. Of 450,000 or so clones detected, about nine tenths appear once; the ten largest clones hold 0.55% to 0.75%.

The sequenced sample was PBMCs or T cells enriched from blood (not recorded which). This TCR came from a man aged 18 to 35 who had recovered from COVID-19. The chain uses TRBV25-1 and TRBJ2-5; D possibly corresponds to TRBD2 (5 bases). CDR3 region: CASSESGRGIYF. The DNA of the CDR3 is TGTGCCAGCAGTGAATCAGGTAGAGGGATATACTTC.